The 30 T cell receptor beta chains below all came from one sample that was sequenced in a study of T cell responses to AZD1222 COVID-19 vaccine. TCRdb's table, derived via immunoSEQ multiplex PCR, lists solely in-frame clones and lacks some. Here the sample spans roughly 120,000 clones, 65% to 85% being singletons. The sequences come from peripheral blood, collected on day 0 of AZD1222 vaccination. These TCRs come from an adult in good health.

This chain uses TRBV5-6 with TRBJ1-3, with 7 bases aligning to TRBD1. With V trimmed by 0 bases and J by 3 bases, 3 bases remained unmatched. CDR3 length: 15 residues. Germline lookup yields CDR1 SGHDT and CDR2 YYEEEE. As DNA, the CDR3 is TGTGCCAGCAGCTTGGCCGGGACAGTTGGAAACACCATATATTTT. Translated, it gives CASSLAGTVGNTIYF.

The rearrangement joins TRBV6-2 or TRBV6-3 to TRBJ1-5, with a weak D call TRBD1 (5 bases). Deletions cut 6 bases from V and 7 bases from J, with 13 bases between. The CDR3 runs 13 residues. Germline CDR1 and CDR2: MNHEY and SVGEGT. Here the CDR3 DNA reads TGTGCCAGCAGCCAGGGCAGCTACCAGCCCCAGCATTTT. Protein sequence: CASSQGSYQPQHF.

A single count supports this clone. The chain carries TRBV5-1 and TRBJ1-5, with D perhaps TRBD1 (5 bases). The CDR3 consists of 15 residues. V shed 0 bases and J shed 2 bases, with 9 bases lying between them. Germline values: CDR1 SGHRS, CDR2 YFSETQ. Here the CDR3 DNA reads TGCGCCAGCAGCTTGGCCGGGGGAGGCAATCAGCCCCAGCATTTT. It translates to CASSLAGGGNQPQHF.

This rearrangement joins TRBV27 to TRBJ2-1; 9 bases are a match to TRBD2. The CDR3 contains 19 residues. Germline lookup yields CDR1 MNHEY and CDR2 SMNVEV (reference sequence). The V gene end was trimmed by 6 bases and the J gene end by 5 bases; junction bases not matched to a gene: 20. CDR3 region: CASRLRGGGVYAGNNEQFF. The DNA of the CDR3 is TGTGCCAGCAGGCTAAGGGGCGGGGGGGTTTATGCCGGGAACAATGAGCAGTTCTTC.

The CDR3, as DNA: TGTGCCAGCTCACCACCTGGGACAGGGGGGAATATTCGCACTGAAGCTTTCTTT. Encoded protein: CASSPPGTGGNIRTEAFF. The V gene is TRBV18, the J gene TRBJ1-1; 11 nucleotides line up with TRBD1. CDR3 length: 18 amino acids. Germline CDR1 and CDR2: KGHSH and LQKENI. Unmatched junction bases numbered 10, after V lost 0 bases and J lost 4 bases.

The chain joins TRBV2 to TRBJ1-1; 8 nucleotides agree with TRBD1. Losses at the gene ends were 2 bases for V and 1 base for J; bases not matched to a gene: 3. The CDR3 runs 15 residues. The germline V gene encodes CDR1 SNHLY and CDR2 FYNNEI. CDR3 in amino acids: CASSEQGTGNTEAFF. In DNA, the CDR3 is TGTGCCAGCAGTGAACAGGGGACAGGGAACACTGAAGCTTTCTTT. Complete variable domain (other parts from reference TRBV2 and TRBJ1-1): EPEVTQTPSHQVTQMGQEVILRCVPISNHLYFYWYRQILGQKVEFLVSFYNNEISEKSEIFDDQFSVERPDGSNFTLKIRSTKLEDSAMYFCASSEQGTGNTEAFFGQGTRLTVV.

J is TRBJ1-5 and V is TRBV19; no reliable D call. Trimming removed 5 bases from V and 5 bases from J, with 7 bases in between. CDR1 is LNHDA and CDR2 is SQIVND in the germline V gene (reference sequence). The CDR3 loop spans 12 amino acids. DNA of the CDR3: TGTGCCAGTAGTCTCGGATATCAGCCCCAGCATTTT. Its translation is CASSLGYQPQHF.

CDR3 residues: CASSLSEGPYGYTF. In DNA, the CDR3 is TGTGCCAGCAGCTTATCGGAGGGGCCCTATGGCTACACCTTC. The chain has TRBV7-8 and TRBJ1-2, with D tentatively TRBD1 (5 bases). Trimming took 2 bases from V and 4 from J, leaving 11 bases between them. The CDR3 runs to 14 residues. Germline V CDR1 and CDR2: SGHVS, FQNEAQ.

For the CDR3, the DNA is TGTGCCAGCTCACCACAAGAGGGTGGGAATAATTCACCCCTCCACTTT. Translation gives CASSPQEGGNNSPLHF. The V and J genes are TRBV18 and TRBJ1-6; no clear D. The length of the CDR3 is 16 residues. CDR1 is KGHSH and CDR2 is LQKENI in the germline V gene. V lost 1 base and J 5 bases, leaving 12 bases between the germline ends.

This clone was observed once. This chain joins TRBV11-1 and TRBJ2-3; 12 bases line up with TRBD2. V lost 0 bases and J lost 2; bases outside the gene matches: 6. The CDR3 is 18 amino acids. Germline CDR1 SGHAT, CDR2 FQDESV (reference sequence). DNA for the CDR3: TGTGCCAGCAGCTTAGCCGGACTAGCGGGACCGATCACAGATACGCAGTATTTT. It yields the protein CASSLAGLAGPITDTQYF.

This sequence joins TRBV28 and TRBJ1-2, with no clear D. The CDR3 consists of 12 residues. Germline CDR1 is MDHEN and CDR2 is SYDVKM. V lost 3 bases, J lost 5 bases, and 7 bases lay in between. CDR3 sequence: CASSFVGYGYTF. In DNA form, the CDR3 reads TGTGCCAGCAGTTTTGTCGGATATGGCTACACCTTC.

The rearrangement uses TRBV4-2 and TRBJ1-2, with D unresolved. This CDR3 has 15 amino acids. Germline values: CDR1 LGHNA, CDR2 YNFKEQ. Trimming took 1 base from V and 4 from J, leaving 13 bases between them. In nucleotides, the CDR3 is TGTGCCAGCAGCCAAGCGCTCATGGGCACCTATGGCTACACCTTC. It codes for CASSQALMGTYGYTF.

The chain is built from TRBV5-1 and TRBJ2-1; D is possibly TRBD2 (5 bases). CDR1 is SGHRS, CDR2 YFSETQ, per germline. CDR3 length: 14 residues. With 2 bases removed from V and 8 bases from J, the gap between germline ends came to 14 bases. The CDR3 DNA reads TGCGCCAGCAGCTTTAATGGGGTCGGGGATGAGCAGTTCTTC. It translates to CASSFNGVGDEQFF.

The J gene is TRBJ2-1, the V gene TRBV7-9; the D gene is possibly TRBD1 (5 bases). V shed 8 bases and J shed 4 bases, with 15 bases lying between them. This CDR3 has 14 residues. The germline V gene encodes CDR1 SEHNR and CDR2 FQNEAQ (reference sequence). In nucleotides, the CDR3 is TGTGCCAGCGGACCCCAGGGTTCTTACAATGAGCAGTTCTTC. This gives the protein CASGPQGSYNEQFF.

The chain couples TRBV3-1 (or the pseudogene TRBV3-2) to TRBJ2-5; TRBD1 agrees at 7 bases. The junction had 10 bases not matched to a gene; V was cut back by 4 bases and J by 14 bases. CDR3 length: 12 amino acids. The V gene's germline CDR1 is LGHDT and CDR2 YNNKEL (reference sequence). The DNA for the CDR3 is TGTGCCAGCAGCCTAGAACCTCGGGACAGATACTTC. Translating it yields CASSLEPRDRYF.

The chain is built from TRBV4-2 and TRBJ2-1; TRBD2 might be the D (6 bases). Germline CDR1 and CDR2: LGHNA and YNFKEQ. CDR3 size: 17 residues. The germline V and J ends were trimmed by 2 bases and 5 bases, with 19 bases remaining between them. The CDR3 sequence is CASSQNPGFGGNNEQFF. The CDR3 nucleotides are TGTGCCAGCAGCCAAAATCCAGGGTTTGGCGGGAACAATGAGCAGTTCTTC.

CDR3 bases: TGCGCCAGCAGCCGGGGACAGGGGACGACCTACAATGAGCAGTTCTTC. Amino acids: CASSRGQGTTYNEQFF. This rearrangement joins TRBV5-1 to TRBJ2-1, with 10 bases aligning to TRBD1. Germline lookup yields CDR1 SGHRS and CDR2 YFSETQ. This CDR3 has 16 amino acids. The junction had 6 bases not matched to a gene; V was cut back by 4 bases and J by 2 bases. The full variable domain, completed using reference TRBV5-1 and TRBJ2-1, is KAGVTQTPRYLIKTRGQQVTLSCSPISGHRSVSWYQQTPGQGLQFLFEYFSETQRNKGNFPGRFSGRQFSNSRSEMNVSTLELGDSALYLCASSRGQGTTYNEQFFGPGTRLTVL.

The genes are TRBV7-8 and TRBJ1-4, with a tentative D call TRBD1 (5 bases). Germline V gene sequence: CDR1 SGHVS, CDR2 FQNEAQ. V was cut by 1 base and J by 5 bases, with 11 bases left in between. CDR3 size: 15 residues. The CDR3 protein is CASSLGQGANEKLFF. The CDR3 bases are TGTGCCAGCAGCTTAGGGCAGGGTGCGAATGAAAAACTGTTTTTT. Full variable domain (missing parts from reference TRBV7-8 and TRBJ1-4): GAGVSQSPRYKVAKRGQDVALRCDPISGHVSLFWYQQALGQGPEFLTYFQNEAQLDKSGLPSDRFFAERPEGSVSTLKIQRTQQEDSAVYLCASSLGQGANEKLFFGSGTQLSVL.

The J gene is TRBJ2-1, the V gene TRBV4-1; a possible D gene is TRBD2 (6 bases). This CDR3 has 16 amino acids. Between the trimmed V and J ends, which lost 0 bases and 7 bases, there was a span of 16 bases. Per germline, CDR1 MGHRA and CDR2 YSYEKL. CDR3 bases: TGCGCCAGCAGCCAAGAAGCAGCGGGCCTTTGGAATGAGCAGTTCTTC. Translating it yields CASSQEAAGLWNEQFF.

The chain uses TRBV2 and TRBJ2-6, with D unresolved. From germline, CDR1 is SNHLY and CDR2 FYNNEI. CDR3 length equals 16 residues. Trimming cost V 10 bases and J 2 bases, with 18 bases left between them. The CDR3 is CATPSAPLPGANVLTF. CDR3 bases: TGTGCCACCCCCTCTGCCCCCCTCCCTGGGGCCAACGTCCTGACTTTC. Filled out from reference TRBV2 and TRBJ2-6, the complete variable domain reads EPEVTQTPSHQVTQMGQEVILRCVPISNHLYFYWYRQILGQKVEFLVSFYNNEISEKSEIFDDQFSVERPDGSNFTLKIRSTKLEDSAMYFCATPSAPLPGANVLTFGAGSRLTVL.

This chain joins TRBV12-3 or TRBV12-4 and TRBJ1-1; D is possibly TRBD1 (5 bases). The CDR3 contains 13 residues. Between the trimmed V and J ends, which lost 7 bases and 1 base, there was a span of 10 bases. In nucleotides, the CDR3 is TGTGCCAGCATCAGGACACGGAACACTGAAGCTTTCTTT. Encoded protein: CASIRTRNTEAFF.

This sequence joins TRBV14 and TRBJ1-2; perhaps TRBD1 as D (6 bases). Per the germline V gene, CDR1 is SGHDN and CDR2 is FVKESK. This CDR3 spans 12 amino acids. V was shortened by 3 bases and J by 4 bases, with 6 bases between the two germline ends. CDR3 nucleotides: TGTGCCAGCAGCCACAGGGGCTATGGCTACACCTTC. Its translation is CASSHRGYGYTF.

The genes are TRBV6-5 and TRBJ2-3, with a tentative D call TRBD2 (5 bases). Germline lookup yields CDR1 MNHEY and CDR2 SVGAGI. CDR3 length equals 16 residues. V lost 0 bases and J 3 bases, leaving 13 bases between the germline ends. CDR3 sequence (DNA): TGTGCCAGCAGTTACTCGGGCAGCCGGGGTACAGATACGCAGTATTTT. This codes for CASSYSGSRGTDTQYF.

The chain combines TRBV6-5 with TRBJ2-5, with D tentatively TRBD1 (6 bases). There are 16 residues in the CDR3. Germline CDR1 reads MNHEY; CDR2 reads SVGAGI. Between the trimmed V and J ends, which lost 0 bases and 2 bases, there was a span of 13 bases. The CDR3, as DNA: TGTGCCAGCAGTTACTCCTACCGGACAGAACAAGAGACCCAGTACTTC. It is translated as CASSYSYRTEQETQYF.

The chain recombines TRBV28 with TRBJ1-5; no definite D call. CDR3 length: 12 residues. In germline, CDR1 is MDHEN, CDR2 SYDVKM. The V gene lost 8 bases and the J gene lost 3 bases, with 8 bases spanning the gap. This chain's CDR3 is CASEELNQPQHF. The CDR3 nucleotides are TGTGCCAGCGAGGAACTCAATCAGCCCCAGCATTTT. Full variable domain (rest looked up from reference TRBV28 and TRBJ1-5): DVKVTQSSRYLVKRTGEKVFLECVQDMDHENMFWYRQDPGLGLRLIYFSYDVKMKEKGDIPEGYSVSREKKERFSLILESASTNQTSMYLCASEELNQPQHFGDGTRLSIL.

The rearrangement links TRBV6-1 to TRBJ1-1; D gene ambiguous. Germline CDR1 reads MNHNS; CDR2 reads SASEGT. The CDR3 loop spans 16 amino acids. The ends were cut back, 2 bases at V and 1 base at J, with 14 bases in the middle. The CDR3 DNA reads TGTGCCAGCAGTGAACATGGCAGACCCTCGAACACTGAAGCTTTCTTT. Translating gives CASSEHGRPSNTEAFF.

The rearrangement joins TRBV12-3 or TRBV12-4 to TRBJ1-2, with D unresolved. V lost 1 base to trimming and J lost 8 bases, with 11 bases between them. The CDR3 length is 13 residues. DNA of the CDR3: TGTGCCAGCAGTTTAGGTCCCTTTACAGGCTACACCTTC. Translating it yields CASSLGPFTGYTF.

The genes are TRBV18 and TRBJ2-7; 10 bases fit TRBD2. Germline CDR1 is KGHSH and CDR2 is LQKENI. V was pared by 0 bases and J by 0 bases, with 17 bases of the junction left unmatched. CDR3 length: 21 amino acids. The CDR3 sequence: CASSPPEGREASGGSSYEQYF. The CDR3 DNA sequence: TGTGCCAGCTCACCACCAGAAGGCAGGGAAGCTAGCGGGGGAAGCTCCTACGAGCAGTACTTC.

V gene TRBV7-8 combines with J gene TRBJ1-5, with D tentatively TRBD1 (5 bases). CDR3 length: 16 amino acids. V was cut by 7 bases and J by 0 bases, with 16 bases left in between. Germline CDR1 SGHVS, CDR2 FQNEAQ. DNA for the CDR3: TGTGCCAGCACCAGAACGGGGGGAAATAGCAATCAGCCCCAGCATTTT. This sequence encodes CASTRTGGNSNQPQHF.

The CDR3 sequence: CARRIQASGSPLHF. Written as DNA, the CDR3 is TGTGCCAGGAGGATCCAGGCATCCGGATCACCCCTCCACTTT. The chain joins TRBV2 to TRBJ1-6; D uncertain. The V gene's germline CDR1 is SNHLY and CDR2 FYNNEI. V lost 9 bases, J lost 10 bases, and 19 bases lay in between. The CDR3 consists of 14 residues.